These T cell receptor beta chains were read from a single sample in a study of blood T cell repertoires in COVID-19. The protocol was immunoSEQ multiplex PCR, while the TCRdb copy is restricted to in-frame clones and leaves out a portion. Here the sample spans 200,000 to 250,000 clones, about four fifths being singletons. Sequencing was carried out using PBMCs or T cells enriched from blood (not recorded which). These receptors were obtained from a woman aged 40 to 50 with acute COVID-19. The conserved cysteine and the conserved F or W are not part of the CDR3 here.

v_gene	j_gene	len	CDR3aa
TRBV7-2	TRBJ2-3	13	ASSALAGATDTQY
TRBV11-2	TRBJ1-1	13	ASSLQGRGVTEAF
TRBV9	TRBJ2-1	15	ASSAVISGSSYNEQF
TRBV18	TRBJ2-4	13	ASSPGVRAKNIQY
TRBV7-9	TRBJ2-3	14	ASSFGLAGGPDTQY
TRBV7-6	TRBJ1-1	13	ASSSQGPLNTEAF
TRBV30	TRBJ1-2	11	AWSVLNSYGYT
TRBV7-9	TRBJ1-1	12	ASSLMEDNTEAF
TRBV11-2	TRBJ1-6	12	ASSFSGENSPLH
TRBV27	TRBJ1-1	14	ASSLRGGRMNTEAF
TRBV6-5	TRBJ1-5	13	ASTGEGLPNQPQH
TRBV19	TRBJ1-5	13	ASRQTGNGNQPQH
TRBV10-3	TRBJ2-7	12	AIKVGTGAYEQY
TRBV25-1	TRBJ1-4	12	ASTDRGANEKLF
TRBV3-1/TRBV3-2	TRBJ2-7	13	ASSRRRESSYEQY
TRBV7-9	TRBJ2-2	15	ASSLPSGGVFTGELF
TRBV6-5	TRBJ2-7	12	ASSITGQHYEQY